This passage covers 10 T cell receptor beta chains from one sample sequenced in a study of cytomegalovirus exposure and HLA in healthy donors. Researchers ran the PCR with 60 Vbeta and 13 Jbeta primers. Produced via immunoSEQ multiplex PCR; TCRdb's table is partial and in-frame only. The profile shows more than 95,000 clones, under 65% of them singletons. Sequencing used PBMCs. Source of these receptors: a man aged 60-69 years in good health and CMV-seronegative.

This chain connects TRBV5-1 to TRBJ2-6; possible D gene TRBD1, 5 bases. This CDR3 comprises 18 residues. Germline CDR1 and CDR2: SGHRS and YFSETQ. V was shortened by 1 base and J by 0 bases, with 14 bases between the two germline ends. CDR3 sequence: CASSLWQGETSGANVLTF. The DNA for the CDR3 is TGCGCCAGCAGCTTGTGGCAGGGTGAAACCTCTGGGGCCAACGTCCTGACTTTC.

This clone has just one count. Here the CDR3 DNA reads TGTGCCAGTAGGGATCGGGGGAGCACAGATACGCAGTATTTT. Translation gives CASRDRGSTDTQYF. This sequence joins TRBV19 and TRBJ2-3; tentative D call: TRBD2 (6 bases). Germline-derived CDR1 and CDR2 are LNHDA and SQIVND (reference sequence). CDR3 length equals 14 residues. The V and J ends lost 6 bases and 0 bases respectively, with 10 bases between them.

CDR3 nucleotide sequence: TGTGCCGGGAGGAACCGGGACAGCAATTCACCCCTCCACTTT. Translated: CAGRNRDSNSPLHF. The rearrangement uses TRBV6-5 and TRBJ1-6; 7 positions match TRBD1. The CDR3 covers 14 residues. J lost 7 bases, V lost 11 bases, and 11 bases had no gene match. Germline CDR1 MNHEY, CDR2 SVGAGI.

The V and J genes are TRBV4-1 and TRBJ2-3, with 10 nucleotides matching TRBD2. The CDR3 totals 17 residues. The V segment lost 4 bases and the J segment 3 bases; nucleotides outside the gene matches: 10. The germline gives CDR1 MGHRA, CDR2 YSYEKL. This CDR3 reads CASSRGSGLAETDTQYF. The CDR3 nucleotides are TGCGCCAGCAGCCGGGGCAGCGGACTAGCGGAAACAGATACGCAGTATTTT.

The chain recombines TRBV15 with TRBJ2-5; D gene uncertain. The CDR3 has 13 residues. Per germline, CDR1 LNHNV and CDR2 YYDKDF (reference sequence). Trimming removed 0 bases at V and 5 bases at J, with 7 bases between. CDR3 sequence reads: CATSRDPRETQYF. In DNA form, the CDR3 reads TGTGCCACCAGCAGAGATCCCAGGGAGACCCAGTACTTC.

The V gene is TRBV11-2, the J gene TRBJ2-7, with D maybe TRBD1 (5 bases). Germline CDR1 and CDR2: SGHAT and FQNNGV. The CDR3 totals 14 residues. Trimming stripped 2 bases from V and 7 bases from J, with 15 bases between. DNA for the CDR3: TGTGCCAGCAGCTTATTGTTGGGGCCTGAGGAGCAGTACTTC. As protein: CASSLLLGPEEQYF.

The chain links TRBV18 to TRBJ1-4; 12 bases are a match to TRBD1. The CDR3 totals 16 residues. The germline V gene encodes CDR1 KGHSH and CDR2 LQKENI. Trimming removed 3 bases from V and 6 bases from J; junction bases left unmatched: 5. The CDR3 here is CASSPRDRGQYEKLFF. The CDR3 region has the DNA TGTGCCAGCTCACCGCGGGACAGGGGGCAGTATGAAAAACTGTTTTTT.

The CDR3 nucleotides read TGTGCCAGCAGCGTCGGTATGATAGCCAAAAACATTCAGTACTTC. This gives the protein CASSVGMIAKNIQYF. This sequence joins TRBV9 and TRBJ2-4; D remains unclear. The CDR3 has 15 amino acids. CDR1 and CDR2 from the germline V gene are SGDLS and YYNGEE. Trimming took 2 bases from V and 0 from J, leaving 9 bases between them. The entire variable domain, with the rest obtained from reference TRBV9 and TRBJ2-4, is as follows: DSGVTQTPKHLITATGQRVTLRCSPRSGDLSVYWYQQSLDQGLQFLIQYYNGEERAKGNILERFSAQQFPDLHSELNLSSLELGDSALYFCASSVGMIAKNIQYFGAGTRLSVL.

The genes are TRBV2 and TRBJ2-1; 14 bases align to TRBD2. V shed 6 bases and J 7 bases; nucleotides not matched to a gene: 11. Germline-derived CDR1 and CDR2 are SNHLY and FYNNEI. This CDR3 spans 17 amino acids. As DNA, the CDR3 is TGTGCCAGCAGCCTTCCCGGGACTAGCGGGAGCCAGAATGAGCAGTTCTTC. Translation gives CASSLPGTSGSQNEQFF.

V is TRBV7-6 and J is TRBJ2-7; D uncertain. The CDR3 is 14 residues long. CDR1 SGHVS and CDR2 FNYEAQ come from the germline V gene. The ends were cut back, 1 base at V and 6 bases at J, with 13 bases in the middle. CDR3 bases: TGTGCCAGCAGCTTAGTTTCCCGAGTCGGCGAGCAGTACTTC. The encoded protein is CASSLVSRVGEQYF. Complete variable domain (other parts from reference TRBV7-6 and TRBJ2-7): GAGVSQSPRYKVTKRGQDVALRCDPISGHVSLYWYRQALGQGPEFLTYFNYEAQQDKSGLPNDRFSAERPEGSISTLTIQRTEQRDSAMYRCASSLVSRVGEQYFGPGTRLTVT.